The 27 T cell receptor beta chains reported below all come from one sample, sequenced in a study of T cell repertoires in cytomegalovirus infection. Their antigen targets remain unknown. Each CDR3 protein gets one entry after TCRdb re-called the reads with MiXCR. The repertoire holds approximately 300,000 distinct CDR3 sequences, with 25% to 35% as singletons. The specimen comprised cultured PBMCs, sampled from culture after CMV antigen stimulation. These receptors were collected from a human donor in good health (CMV status not recorded). Some clones in this sample may be carry-over from other donors' samples.

This clonotype showed up many times. The chain employs TRBV6-5 and TRBJ1-1; D gene uncertain. Germline V lookup: CDR1 MNHEY, CDR2 SVGAGI. The CDR3 runs to 15 residues. V was shortened by 2 bases and J by 6 bases, with 16 bases between the two germline ends. CDR3: CASSYQQTSVAEAFF. CDR3 nucleotides: TGTGCCAGCAGTTACCAACAAACATCGGTCGCTGAAGCTTTCTTT.

This clonotype was counted at least ten times. V gene TRBV7-2 combines with J gene TRBJ2-5; D is unclear. Trimming took 1 base from V and 1 from J, leaving 10 bases between them. Looked up from germline, CDR1 is SGHTA and CDR2 is FQGNSA. The CDR3 spans 15 residues. CDR3 residues: CASSLGPGRQETQYF. CDR3 bases: TGTGCCAGCAGCTTAGGGCCTGGACGCCAAGAGACCCAGTACTTC.

The chain combines TRBV6-5 with TRBJ1-6; unclear D gene. The V gene lost 0 bases and the J gene lost 10 bases, with 16 bases spanning the gap. This CDR3 region has 16 residues. Looked up from germline, CDR1 is MNHEY and CDR2 is SVGAGI. Written as DNA, the CDR3 is TGTGCCAGCAGTTACTCGGGTTACCGCAGAGGGTCACCCCTCCACTTT. Protein product: CASSYSGYRRGSPLHF.

V is TRBV4-2 and J is TRBJ2-1; 8 nucleotides line up with TRBD1. Trimming took 3 bases from V and 1 from J; bases not matched to a gene: 5. The CDR3 is made up of 16 amino acids. Germline CDR1 LGHNA, CDR2 YNFKEQ. The CDR3 sequence: CASSQNHRGSYNEQFF. The DNA of the CDR3 is TGTGCCAGCAGCCAGAACCACAGGGGGTCCTACAATGAGCAGTTCTTC.

This clonotype was found many times. CDR3 bases: TGTGCCAGCAGTTTCCGGCAGGGGGCCGACAATGAGCAGTTCTTC. It specifies CASSFRQGADNEQFF. The chain employs TRBV28 and TRBJ2-1; 8 bases line up with TRBD1. This CDR3 has 15 amino acids. Germline loops: CDR1 MDHEN, CDR2 SYDVKM. V was pared by 3 bases and J by 5 bases, with 6 bases of the junction left unmatched.

This clonotype was observed a few times. The genes are TRBV12-3 or TRBV12-4 and TRBJ1-2, with D possibly matching TRBD1 (6 bases). The V end lost 5 bases, the J end lost 7 bases, and 14 bases lay between the germline ends. CDR3 length: 13 amino acids. The CDR3 nucleotides read TGTGCCAGCAGTCCCGGACAGAACAGTGGCTACACCTTC. Translated, it gives CASSPGQNSGYTF.

This chain links TRBV5-1 with TRBJ1-1; TRBD1 is a possible D gene (5 bases). Between the trimmed V and J ends, which lost 4 bases and 1 base, there was a span of 11 bases. The length of the CDR3 is 14 residues. CDR1 is SGHRS and CDR2 is YFSETQ in the germline V gene. As DNA, the CDR3 is TGCGCCAGCAGCCCGGACAACCAGAACACTGAAGCTTTCTTT. Protein: CASSPDNQNTEAFF.

The rearrangement links TRBV2 to TRBJ1-2; D gene ambiguous. The CDR3 has 15 amino acids. Germline values: CDR1 SNHLY, CDR2 FYNNEI. Trimming removed 0 bases at V and 4 bases at J, with 12 bases between. CDR3 sequence reads: CASSEALRQVYGYTF. Written as DNA, the CDR3 is TGTGCCAGCAGTGAAGCGCTTCGGCAGGTCTATGGCTACACCTTC.

This clonotype appeared a few times. This chain links TRBV7-7 with TRBJ2-2; either TRBD1 or TRBD2 may fit D (5 bases each). Germline V lookup: CDR1 SSHAT, CDR2 FNYEAQ (reference sequence). This CDR3 is 12 amino acids long. The ends were cut back, 8 bases at V and 5 bases at J, with 9 bases in the middle. The CDR3 DNA follows: TGTGCCAGCCGAGGGGAAACCGGGGAGCTGTTTTTT. Residues: CASRGETGELFF.

The table lists this clonotype with many counts. The chain is built from TRBV7-9 and TRBJ2-5, with 7 bases aligning to TRBD1. CDR3 size: 15 residues. The germline V gene has CDR1 SEHNR and CDR2 FQNEAQ (reference sequence). J gave up 1 base and V 0 bases, and 2 bases lay outside the gene matches. CDR3 in DNA: TGTGCCAGCAGCTTAGCCGGGACAGCCCAAGAGACCCAGTACTTC. Protein: CASSLAGTAQETQYF.

This chain uses TRBV20-1 with TRBJ1-1; maybe TRBD1 (5 bases). Germline lookup yields CDR1 DFQATT and CDR2 SNEGSKA (reference sequence). The V and J ends lost 3 bases and 6 bases respectively, with 11 bases between them. The CDR3 extends over 12 amino acids. CDR3 nucleotide sequence: TGCAGTGCTAGTTTAGGGGCGGCTGAAGCTTTCTTT. This translates into CSASLGAAEAFF.

This clonotype was detected a few times. The chain has TRBV15 and TRBJ1-1, with TRBD1 identical over 8 bases. CDR3 length: 15 amino acids. V dropped 3 bases and J dropped 6; count of bases not matched to a gene: 9. Germline V lookup: CDR1 LNHNV, CDR2 YYDKDF (reference sequence). For the CDR3, the DNA is TGTGCCACCAGCAGGACCGGACAGGGAAGGTCTGAAGCTTTCTTT. This sequence encodes CATSRTGQGRSEAFF.

This clonotype occurred a few times. The chain has TRBV6-2 or TRBV6-3 and TRBJ2-5; D call uncertain. Germline values: CDR1 MNHEY, CDR2 SVGEGT. V was cut by 5 bases and J by 6 bases, with 16 bases left in between. The CDR3 runs 14 residues. The CDR3 nucleotides are TGTGCCAGCAGTCGCCTTTTTTCGGTGCAGACCCAGTACTTC. Translating gives CASSRLFSVQTQYF.

V gene TRBV5-1 combines with J gene TRBJ1-2; D may be TRBD1 (6 bases). This CDR3 spans 15 amino acids. Between the trimmed V and J ends, which lost 0 bases and 5 bases, there was a span of 14 bases. Germline lookup yields CDR1 SGHRS and CDR2 YFSETQ. The CDR3 DNA reads as TGCGCCAGCAGCTTGGCCCTGCGGACAGAGTATGGCTACACCTTC. It yields the protein CASSLALRTEYGYTF.

The chain links TRBV6-6 to TRBJ2-1; TRBD2 matches 7 bases. After removal of 2 bases from V and 6 bases from J, the junction contained 7 bases not matched to a gene. The CDR3 contains 15 residues. Germline V gene lookup returns CDR1 MNHNY and CDR2 SVGAGI (reference sequence). CDR3 sequence reads: CASSYRRDYVNEQFF. DNA of the CDR3: TGTGCCAGCAGTTACCGCCGGGACTACGTCAATGAGCAGTTCTTC.

The sample holds a few counts of this clonotype. The rearrangement uses TRBV12-3 or TRBV12-4 and TRBJ1-5; D perhaps matches TRBD1 (5 bases). This CDR3 has 14 amino acids. Trimming left V 6 bases short and J 0 bases short, with 9 bases between. In DNA, the CDR3 is TGTGCCAGCAGGGGACCCTATAGCAATCAGCCCCAGCATTTT. Amino acid sequence: CASRGPYSNQPQHF.

The chain combines TRBV15 with TRBJ1-4, with a tentative D call TRBD1 (6 bases). The CDR3 loop spans 13 amino acids. Trimming took off 8 bases at V and 7 bases at J, with 14 bases between the two ends. Germline assignment: CDR1 LNHNV and CDR2 YYDKDF (reference sequence). The CDR3 DNA follows: TGTGCCACCGGAAGGGGGTCTTCTGAAAAACTGTTTTTT. It specifies CATGRGSSEKLFF.

The rearrangement links TRBV3-1 to TRBJ2-7; D unresolved. V lost 1 base and J 0 bases, leaving 7 bases between the germline ends. CDR3 length: 14 amino acids. CDR1 is LGHDT and CDR2 is YNNKEL in the germline V gene (reference sequence). CDR3 DNA: TGTGCCAGCAGCCAAGGGGTGATCTCCTACGAGCAGTACTTC. This codes for CASSQGVISYEQYF.

This clonotype has a handful of counts. The rearrangement joins TRBV20-1 to TRBJ1-3; D perhaps matches TRBD1 (5 bases). The germline gives CDR1 DFQATT, CDR2 SNEGSKA (reference sequence). Trimming shortened V by 0 bases and J by 2 bases, and 11 bases separated the two germline ends. The CDR3 runs to 15 residues. This CDR3 reads CSARERRGTGNTIYF. In DNA form, the CDR3 reads TGCAGTGCTAGAGAGAGAAGGGGAACTGGAAACACCATATATTTT.

CDR3 nucleotides: TGTGCCAGCAGGAAGTATCATAGCAATCAGCCCCAGCATTTT. It yields the protein CASRKYHSNQPQHF. This rearrangement joins TRBV6-1 to TRBJ1-5; D not resolved. V was clipped by 6 bases and J by 0 bases, with 9 bases between them. The germline gives CDR1 MNHNS, CDR2 SASEGT. The CDR3 extends over 14 amino acids.

This rearrangement joins TRBV4-2 to TRBJ1-1, with 10 bases matching TRBD1. The V and J ends lost 0 bases and 6 bases, in that order; junction bases with no gene match: 4. CDR1 is LGHNA and CDR2 is YNFKEQ in the germline V gene. The CDR3 is 15 amino acids. CDR3 protein: CASSQDGQGDAEAFF. Here the CDR3 DNA reads TGTGCCAGCAGCCAAGATGGACAGGGGGACGCTGAAGCTTTCTTT.

This clonotype has at least ten counts. The gene calls are TRBV7-8 and TRBJ1-6, with D possibly matching TRBD1 (5 bases). Germline assignment: CDR1 SGHVS and CDR2 FQNEAQ. The V end lost 2 bases, the J end lost 5 bases, and 10 bases lay between the germline ends. This CDR3 contains 15 residues. The CDR3 sequence is CASSLWTTNNSPLHF. The CDR3 DNA reads as TGTGCCAGCAGCTTATGGACAACAAATAATTCACCCCTCCACTTT.

This clonotype has more than one count but fewer than ten. The V call is TRBV4-1, the J call TRBJ2-7; D may be TRBD1 (5 bases). Germline CDR1 reads MGHRA; CDR2 reads YSYEKL. The ends were cut back, 0 bases at V and 0 bases at J, with 9 bases in the middle. The CDR3 spans 15 residues. The CDR3: CASSQEQVLSYEQYF. DNA of the CDR3: TGCGCCAGCAGCCAAGAACAGGTCCTCTCCTACGAGCAGTACTTC.

V and J are TRBV28 and TRBJ1-5; D not resolved. Between the trimmed V and J ends, which lost 7 bases and 1 base, there was a span of 11 bases. The CDR3 is 14 residues long. Per germline, CDR1 MDHEN and CDR2 SYDVKM. Here the CDR3 reads CASTLDPSNQPQHF. The CDR3, as DNA: TGTGCCAGCACCCTGGACCCGAGCAATCAGCCCCAGCATTTT.

At least ten counts were recorded for this clonotype. This sequence joins TRBV7-6 and TRBJ2-1, with TRBD2 matching over 15 bases. The V and J ends lost 5 bases and 7 bases, in that order; junction bases with no gene match: 9. CDR1 SGHVS and CDR2 FNYEAQ come from the germline V gene. The CDR3 length is 17 residues. CDR3 region: CASSPGTSGGQGNEQFF. The CDR3 nucleotides are TGTGCCAGCAGCCCAGGGACTAGCGGGGGGCAAGGGAATGAGCAGTTCTTC.

This clonotype was counted between two and nine times. The chain combines TRBV7-3 with TRBJ1-5; TRBD1 matches 9 bases. In germline, CDR1 is SGHTA, CDR2 FQGTGA. The CDR3 loop spans 13 amino acids. Trimming cost V 4 bases and J 6 bases; bases outside gene matches: 1. CDR3 DNA sequence: TGTGCCAGCAGCTGGGACAGGGCTCAGCCCCAGCATTTT. Amino acid sequence: CASSWDRAQPQHF.

The rearrangement uses TRBV10-3 and TRBJ2-5, with TRBD2 as a possible D gene (6 bases). V dropped 4 bases and J dropped 1 base, with 10 bases sitting between them. CDR3 length equals 14 residues. Germline V gene data show CDR1 as ENHRY and CDR2 as SYGVKD. The CDR3 nucleotides read TGTGCCATCAGTGTTAGCGGTACCCAAGAGACCCAGTACTTC. It encodes CAISVSGTQETQYF.